This T cell receptor beta chain was sequenced during a study of human T cells and chemical hapten exposure. Across the whole study: In the roughly 23-week study, patients were dosed weekly with diphenylcyclopropenone on the scalp throughout.

As for time point: patch test 1, 2 weeks after DPC sensitization. Treatment specified: therapeutic diphenylcyclopropenone sensitization with weekly scalp DPC. This CDR3 has 12 amino acids. CDR1 and CDR2 (germline): SGHRS, YFSETQ. Between the trimmed V and J ends, which lost 3 bases and 8 bases, there was a span of 11 bases. Each CDR3 protein is one row after TCRdb ran MiXCR on the RACE reads. The sample shows 85,000 to 100,000 distinct CDR3 sequences, roughly 12% of them seen only once. The material sequenced was whole blood, taken in connection with sensitization to the hapten diphenylcyclopropenone (DPC). This chain connects TRBV5-1 to TRBJ1-1, with D possibly being TRBD1 (6 bases). This clonotype was sampled from a woman in her 40s with alopecia areata. Some clones in this sample may be carry-over from other donors' samples. Here the CDR3 reads CASSYGQSEAFF. In nucleotides, the CDR3 is TGCGCCAGCAGCTACGGACAGTCCGAAGCTTTCTTT.